This entry lists 17 T cell receptor beta chains sequenced from one sample in a study of cytomegalovirus exposure and HLA in healthy donors. Primers for the PCR totalled 60 Vbeta and 13 Jbeta. The table came from immunoSEQ multiplex PCR; TCRdb's copy has only in-frame clones and leaves some out. The sample holds under 150,000 clones, around 76% seen once. The sequenced material came from PBMCs. The receptors here all came from a young man in good health and CMV-seronegative.

This chain uses TRBV7-2 with TRBJ1-5; D is possibly TRBD1 (5 bases). Trimming left V 1 base short and J 5 bases short, with 6 bases between. Germline V CDR1 and CDR2: SGHTA, FQGNSA. This CDR3 has 13 residues. For the CDR3, the DNA is TGTGCCAGCAGCTTAGAGGGGCATCAGCCCCAGCATTTT. Its protein product is CASSLEGHQPQHF.

The rearrangement links TRBV11-3 to TRBJ2-7; D not certain. The CDR3 runs to 13 residues. Germline V CDR1 and CDR2: SGHNT, YENEEA. V lost 2 bases and J 0 bases, leaving 5 bases between the germline ends. CDR3 loop: CASSLSISYEQYF. Here the CDR3 DNA reads TGTGCCAGCAGCTTATCCATCTCCTACGAGCAGTACTTC. The whole variable domain, filled in from reference TRBV11-3 and TRBJ2-7, reads EAGVVQSPRYKIIEKKQPVAFWCNPISGHNTLYWYLQNLGQGPELLIRYENEEAVDDSQLPKDRFSAERLKGVDSTLKIQPAELGDSAVYLCASSLSISYEQYFGPGTRLTVT.

The V call is TRBV27, the J call TRBJ2-1; 13 positions match TRBD2. The CDR3 length is 15 residues. Losses at the gene ends were 7 bases for V and 6 bases for J; bases not matched to a gene: 6. Germline CDR1 reads MNHEY; CDR2 reads SMNVEV (reference sequence). The CDR3 DNA is TGTGCCAGCAAAACGGGACTAGCGGGACCCAATGAGCAGTTCTTC. It yields the protein CASKTGLAGPNEQFF.

The chain has TRBV7-3 and TRBJ1-4; D ambiguous. Trimming left V 6 bases short and J 4 bases short, with 9 bases between. This CDR3 is 13 amino acids long. Germline V gene lookup returns CDR1 SGHTA and CDR2 FQGTGA. The CDR3 DNA is TGTGCCAGCAGTCTTTCCTTTAATGAAAAACTGTTTTTT. Translation: CASSLSFNEKLFF.

The chain couples TRBV7-8 to TRBJ2-7, with 8 bases matching TRBD1. The CDR3 extends over 13 amino acids. Germline V lookup: CDR1 SGHVS, CDR2 FQNEAQ. J lost 4 bases, V lost 6 bases, and 5 bases had no gene match. The CDR3 DNA follows: TGTGCCAGCAGGCCTACAGGGGGGTACGAGCAGTACTTC. Translating gives CASRPTGGYEQYF.

The gene calls are TRBV4-1 and TRBJ2-5; 7 bases map to TRBD2. CDR3 length: 15 residues. J gave up 4 bases and V 5 bases, and 10 bases lay outside the gene matches. The V gene's germline CDR1 is MGHRA and CDR2 YSYEKL. As DNA, the CDR3 is TGCGCCAGCAGCTCCGCCGACGGCGGGAGAGAGACCCAGTACTTC. It specifies CASSSADGGRETQYF.

CDR3 residues: CASSPDRSTDTQYF. The DNA for the CDR3 is TGTGCCAGCTCACCAGATCGGTCGACAGATACGCAGTATTTT. The chain recombines TRBV18 with TRBJ2-3; D gene unclear. The CDR3 is 14 amino acids. V lost 2 bases to trimming and J lost 3 bases, with 9 bases between them. CDR1 is KGHSH and CDR2 is LQKENI in the germline V gene.

This rearrangement joins TRBV7-9 to TRBJ2-7, with a tentative D call TRBD1 (6 bases). This CDR3 comprises 15 residues. V was shortened by 4 bases and J by 2 bases, with 15 bases between the two germline ends. In germline, CDR1 is SEHNR, CDR2 FQNEAQ (reference sequence). CDR3 loop: CASSSNREFPYEQYF. The CDR3, as DNA: TGTGCCAGCAGCTCCAACAGGGAATTCCCCTACGAGCAGTACTTC.

V is TRBV9 and J is TRBJ1-6; TRBD1 matches 7 bases. The CDR3 is 16 amino acids. Germline loops: CDR1 SGDLS, CDR2 YYNGEE. Trimming cost V 3 bases and J 10 bases; bases outside gene matches: 13. In DNA, the CDR3 is TGTGCCAGCAGCGCACACAGGGGTGAAGTGGACTCACCCCTCCACTTT. Protein sequence: CASSAHRGEVDSPLHF.

The chain uses TRBV9 and TRBJ1-2; TRBD1 matches at 8 bases. The length of the CDR3 is 14 residues. V shed 1 base and J 9 bases; nucleotides not matched to a gene: 8. The germline gives CDR1 SGDLS, CDR2 YYNGEE. In nucleotides, the CDR3 is TGTGCCAGCAGCGTAATGGGGACAGGAGCTAGCTACACCTTC. Translating it yields CASSVMGTGASYTF.

The chain uses TRBV18 and TRBJ1-6; the match to TRBD1 covers 7 bases. The V segment lost 3 bases and the J segment 7 bases; nucleotides outside the gene matches: 0. The germline V gene has CDR1 KGHSH and CDR2 LQKENI. The CDR3 extends over 13 amino acids. DNA for the CDR3: TGTGCCAGCTCACCGGGACAGAATTCACCCCTCCACTTT. This gives the protein CASSPGQNSPLHF. Together with reference TRBV18 and TRBJ1-6, the CDR3 gives the full variable domain: NAGVMQNPRHLVRRRGQEARLRCSPMKGHSHVYWYRQLPEEGLKFMVYLQKENIIDESGMPKERFSAEFPKEGPSILRIQQVVRGDSAAYFCASSPGQNSPLHFGNGTRLTVT.

The chain uses TRBV2 and TRBJ1-2; TRBD1 might be the D (6 bases). Looked up from germline, CDR1 is SNHLY and CDR2 is FYNNEI. V lost 7 bases and J lost 1, with 13 bases in between. The CDR3 has 14 amino acids. The CDR3 coding sequence is TGTGCCAGCAAGCGGACAGCACTTAACTATGGCTACACCTTC. It translates to CASKRTALNYGYTF.

J is TRBJ1-4 and V is TRBV27; 11 bases are a match to TRBD1. This CDR3 comprises 18 residues. Germline CDR1 and CDR2: MNHEY and SMNVEV (reference sequence). Losses at the gene ends were 5 bases for V and 1 base for J; bases not matched to a gene: 9. The CDR3 loop is CASSPRTGGFGTNEKLFF. The CDR3 coding sequence is TGTGCCAGCAGTCCCCGGACAGGGGGCTTTGGAACTAATGAAAAACTGTTTTTT.

V usage is TRBV2 and J usage is TRBJ1-6, with D perhaps TRBD1 (5 bases). The length of the CDR3 is 15 residues. Trimming took off 4 bases at V and 7 bases at J, with 14 bases between the two ends. CDR1 SNHLY and CDR2 FYNNEI come from the germline V gene. The CDR3 reads CASSGLGTENSPLHF. The CDR3 DNA reads TGTGCCAGCAGTGGTCTTGGGACTGAAAATTCACCCCTCCACTTT.

CDR3 DNA sequence: TGTGCCAGTAGGGACAGTACGGGTCTCGAGCAGTACTTC. Protein sequence: CASRDSTGLEQYF. The V call is TRBV7-9, the J call TRBJ2-7, with TRBD1 identical over 7 bases. With 9 bases clipped from V and 6 bases from J, the junction kept 11 bases outside the gene matches. The CDR3 has 13 amino acids. The germline V gene encodes CDR1 SEHNR and CDR2 FQNEAQ (reference sequence).

The rearrangement uses TRBV20-1 and TRBJ1-1; D not resolved. The CDR3 has 10 residues. Germline V CDR1 and CDR2: DFQATT, SNEGSKA (reference sequence). V was trimmed by 1 base and J by 7 bases, leaving 4 bases between them. This chain's CDR3 is CSARAFEAFF. CDR3 nucleotide sequence: TGCAGTGCTAGAGCCTTTGAAGCTTTCTTT.

The J gene is TRBJ2-7, the V gene TRBV10-1; 7 nucleotides match TRBD1. Germline CDR1 reads WNHNN; CDR2 reads SYGVQD (reference sequence). The CDR3 is made up of 13 amino acids. Germline trimming cut 2 bases from V and 4 bases from J; bases unmatched to any gene: 2. The CDR3 DNA reads TGCGCCAGCAGTGAGCGACAGGGTTACGAGCAGTACTTC. Translating it yields CASSERQGYEQYF.